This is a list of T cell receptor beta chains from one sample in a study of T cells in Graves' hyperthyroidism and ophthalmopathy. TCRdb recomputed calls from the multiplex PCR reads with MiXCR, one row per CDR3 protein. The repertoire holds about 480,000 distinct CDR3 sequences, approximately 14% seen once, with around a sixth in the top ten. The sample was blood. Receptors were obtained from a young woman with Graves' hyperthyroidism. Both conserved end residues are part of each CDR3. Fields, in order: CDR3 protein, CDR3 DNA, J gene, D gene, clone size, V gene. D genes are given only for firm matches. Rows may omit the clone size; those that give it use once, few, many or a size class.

CDR3aa: CASSIFAGGGTEAFF
CDR3nt: TGTGCCAGTAGTATTTTTGCAGGGGGGGGTACTGAAGCTTTCTTT
j_gene: TRBJ1-1
d_gene: TRBD1
abundance: many
v_gene: TRBV19

CDR3aa: CASSQEGRVRTEAFF
CDR3nt: TGCGCCAGCAGCCAAGAGGGCAGGGTAAGAACTGAAGCTTTCTTT
j_gene: TRBJ1-1
d_gene: -
abundance: -
v_gene: TRBV4-1

CDR3aa: CASGLGETGSLDTQYF
CDR3nt: TGTGCTAGTGGTTTAGGAGAGACAGGGAGTCTAGATACGCAGTATTTT
j_gene: TRBJ2-3
d_gene: TRBD1
abundance: many
v_gene: TRBV12-5

CDR3aa: CASSYPSFPQFF
CDR3nt: TGTGCCAGCAGTTACCCCAGCTTCCCGCAGTTCTTC
j_gene: TRBJ2-1
d_gene: -
abundance: many
v_gene: TRBV6-1

CDR3aa: CASRDHEQYF
CDR3nt: TGTGCTAGTAGGGACCACGAGCAGTACTTC
j_gene: TRBJ2-7
d_gene: -
abundance: many
v_gene: TRBV12-5

CDR3aa: CAISESGPTGGLNEQFF
CDR3nt: TGTGCCATCAGTGAGTCGGGTCCGACAGGGGGCCTTAATGAGCAGTTCTTC
j_gene: TRBJ2-1
d_gene: TRBD1
abundance: few
v_gene: TRBV10-3

CDR3aa: CASSLLGIQETQYF
CDR3nt: TGTGCCAGCAGTTTACTAGGGATTCAAGAGACCCAGTACTTC
j_gene: TRBJ2-5
d_gene: -
abundance: many
v_gene: TRBV12-3/TRBV12-4

CDR3aa: CASSIRSGRYQPQHF
CDR3nt: TGTGCCAGTAGTATACGGTCAGGCAGGTATCAGCCCCAGCATTTT
j_gene: TRBJ1-5
d_gene: -
abundance: -
v_gene: TRBV19

CDR3aa: CASSLGTGQNYGYTF
CDR3nt: TGTGCCAGCAGCCTGGGGACAGGGCAGAACTATGGCTACACCTTC
j_gene: TRBJ1-2
d_gene: TRBD1
abundance: many
v_gene: TRBV7-3

CDR3aa: CASSFGGGNTEAFF
CDR3nt: TGTGCCAGCAGTTTTGGTGGCGGGAACACTGAAGCTTTCTTT
j_gene: TRBJ1-1
d_gene: -
abundance: many
v_gene: TRBV12-3/TRBV12-4

CDR3aa: CAWSSSFGAF
CDR3nt: TGTGCCTGGAGTTCATCCTTCGGCGCCTTC
j_gene: TRBJ1-2
d_gene: -
abundance: many
v_gene: TRBV30

CDR3aa: CASRAGDNEQFF
CDR3nt: TGCGCCAGCAGGGCGGGAGACAATGAGCAGTTCTTC
j_gene: TRBJ2-1
d_gene: TRBD2
abundance: many
v_gene: TRBV5-1

CDR3aa: CASSSLAGASYGYTF
CDR3nt: TGTGCCAGCAGCTCATTAGCCGGGGCGAGCTATGGCTACACCTTC
j_gene: TRBJ1-2
d_gene: -
abundance: many
v_gene: TRBV5-4

CDR3aa: CASSESGQVYSGANVLTF
CDR3nt: TGTGCCAGCAGTGAATCCGGACAGGTGTATTCTGGGGCCAACGTCCTGACTTTC
j_gene: TRBJ2-6
d_gene: TRBD1
abundance: -
v_gene: TRBV25-1

CDR3aa: CASSLGVLAWPEQYF
CDR3nt: TGTGCCAGCAGCTTAGGAGTTCTGGCCTGGCCCGAGCAGTACTTC
j_gene: TRBJ2-7
d_gene: -
abundance: -
v_gene: TRBV5-6

CDR3aa: CSALTVMNTEAFF
CDR3nt: TGCAGTGCTTTGACAGTCATGAACACTGAAGCTTTCTTT
j_gene: TRBJ1-1
d_gene: -
abundance: -
v_gene: TRBV20-1

CDR3aa: CASRPGGARDIQYF
CDR3nt: TGTGCCAGCAGACCAGGGGGCGCGAGGGACATTCAGTACTTC
j_gene: TRBJ2-4
d_gene: TRBD1
abundance: many
v_gene: TRBV12-3/TRBV12-4

CDR3aa: CASGSPQGAINTEAFF
CDR3nt: TGTGCTAGTGGTTCCCCACAGGGGGCCATCAACACTGAAGCTTTCTTT
j_gene: TRBJ1-1
d_gene: TRBD1
abundance: many
v_gene: TRBV12-5

CDR3aa: CATSDSPGQGASEQFF
CDR3nt: TGTGCCACCAGTGATTCTCCGGGACAGGGGGCGAGTGAGCAGTTCTTC
j_gene: TRBJ2-1
d_gene: TRBD1
abundance: many
v_gene: TRBV24-1

CDR3aa: CASSTPPWGLGNTEAFF
CDR3nt: TGTGCCAGCAGTACACCCCCGTGGGGGCTCGGGAACACTGAAGCTTTCTTT
j_gene: TRBJ1-1
d_gene: -
abundance: few
v_gene: TRBV6-4

CDR3aa: CASRILAGISRTDTQYF
CDR3nt: TGCGCCAGCAGAATCCTAGCGGGGATTAGCCGGACAGATACGCAGTATTTT
j_gene: TRBJ2-3
d_gene: TRBD2
abundance: many
v_gene: TRBV5-1

CDR3aa: CASSSNLLAGADTQYF
CDR3nt: TGCGCCAGCAGCTCTAACCTCTTAGCGGGAGCAGATACGCAGTATTTT
j_gene: TRBJ2-3
d_gene: TRBD2
abundance: few
v_gene: TRBV5-1

CDR3aa: CATRGTGGCQPQHF
CDR3nt: TGTGCCACCAGGGGTACAGGGGGCTGTCAGCCCCAGCATTTT
j_gene: TRBJ1-5
d_gene: TRBD1
abundance: many
v_gene: TRBV24-1

CDR3aa: CASSLTSGRTPEETQYF
CDR3nt: TGTGCCAGCAGCTTAACAAGCGGGAGGACCCCAGAGGAGACCCAGTACTTC
j_gene: TRBJ2-5
d_gene: TRBD2
abundance: -
v_gene: TRBV7-6

CDR3aa: CASSFYHPGTSGASSGANVLTF
CDR3nt: TGTGCCAGCAGCTTCTACCACCCCGGGACTAGCGGTGCCAGCTCTGGGGCCAACGTCCTGACTTTC
j_gene: TRBJ2-6
d_gene: TRBD2
abundance: many
v_gene: TRBV12-3/TRBV12-4

CDR3aa: CASSQVYGEQFF
CDR3nt: TGTGCCAGCAGCCAAGTCTACGGGGAGCAGTTCTTC
j_gene: TRBJ2-1
d_gene: -
abundance: many
v_gene: TRBV3-1

CDR3aa: CASSTPSGTSSYNEQFF
CDR3nt: TGTGCCAGTAGTACACCTAGCGGGACCAGCTCCTACAATGAGCAGTTCTTC
j_gene: TRBJ2-1
d_gene: TRBD2
abundance: many
v_gene: TRBV19

CDR3aa: CSAGELLGTEAFF
CDR3nt: TGCAGCGCTGGAGAACTCTTGGGCACTGAAGCTTTCTTT
j_gene: TRBJ1-1
d_gene: -
abundance: many
v_gene: TRBV29-1